This TCR beta chain was identified during a study of T cell changes during pregnancy in multiple sclerosis. This CDR3 contains 14 residues. The germline V gene has CDR1 KGHSH and CDR2 LQKENI. The J segment lost 4 bases and the V segment lost 2 bases, leaving 3 bases of the junction unmatched. The protocol was immunoSEQ multiplex PCR, while the TCRdb copy is restricted to in-frame clones and leaves out a portion. The sample lists tens of thousands of clones; approximately 90% were seen once. The J gene is TRBJ1-2, the V gene TRBV18, with TRBD1 matching 8 bases. The sample here was CD8+ T cells from peripheral blood mononuclear cells, taken after pregnancy. The clonotype originates from a female donor in good health, enrolled as a control in a pregnancy study. The CDR3 bases are TGTGCCAGCTCACCAGCAGGGGGCTCCTATGGCTACACCTTC. Encoded protein: CASSPAGGSYGYTF.